These T cell receptor beta chains were read from a single sample in a study of OX40 agonist ivuxolimab in advanced cancers. Assay: immunoSEQ multiplex PCR; the TCRdb copy retains only in-frame clones and omits some. The sample has 92,000 or so clones; roughly 80% are singletons. This specimen consisted of CD4+ or CD8+ T cells sorted from blood, obtained in a trial of the OX40 agonist ivuxolimab. These receptors all come from an adult with an advanced solid tumor such as melanoma, head and neck, liver or kidney cancer. Each CDR3 is given with its conserved first and last residue. The D gene is left open where the match is weak. A clone size is listed for some rows: how often the clone was seen (once, few, many), or a class if it is expanded.

V gene: TRBV18
J gene: TRBJ1-1
clone size: .
D gene: .
CDR3 DNA: TGTGCCAGCTCACCACGGGGGCTCGGGGGTTCCAAGAACACTGAAGCTTTCTTT
CDR3 protein: CASSPRGLGGSKNTEAFF

V gene: TRBV7-2
J gene: TRBJ2-1
clone size: .
D gene: TRBD1
CDR3 DNA: TGTGCCAGCAGCCCCGGGACAGGGGGCGCGAGTAGCTCCTACAATGAGCAGTTCTTC
CDR3 protein: CASSPGTGGASSSYNEQFF

V gene: TRBV4-1
J gene: TRBJ1-2
clone size: .
D gene: .
CDR3 DNA: TGCGCCAGCAGCCAAGGGGCACTAGCTAACTATGGCTACACCTTC
CDR3 protein: CASSQGALANYGYTF

V gene: TRBV11-2
J gene: TRBJ1-1
clone size: .
D gene: .
CDR3 DNA: TGTGCCAGCAGCTTAGTAGGGAAGAACACTGAAGCTTTCTTT
CDR3 protein: CASSLVGKNTEAFF

V gene: TRBV27
J gene: TRBJ1-2
clone size: .
D gene: TRBD1
CDR3 DNA: TGTGCCAGCAGCCTACAGGGGGAAGCTGGCTACACCTTC
CDR3 protein: CASSLQGEAGYTF

V gene: TRBV30
J gene: TRBJ1-4
clone size: .
D gene: .
CDR3 DNA: TGTGCCTGGAGAGGAAGGGGCGACGAAAAACTGTTTTTT
CDR3 protein: CAWRGRGDEKLFF

V gene: TRBV5-1
J gene: TRBJ2-7
clone size: .
D gene: TRBD2
CDR3 DNA: TGCGCCAGCAGCTTGGAGCGAGCGGGACTAACCTACGAGCAGTACTTC
CDR3 protein: CASSLERAGLTYEQYF

V gene: TRBV29-1
J gene: TRBJ1-3
clone size: .
D gene: .
CDR3 DNA: TGCAGCGCTCAAAAATGGGGGGCCGACTCTGGAAACACCATATATTTT
CDR3 protein: CSAQKWGADSGNTIYF

V gene: TRBV9
J gene: TRBJ1-1
clone size: .
D gene: TRBD1
CDR3 DNA: TGTGCCAGCAGCGTCGGGACAGGGTTTTCTGAAGCTTTCTTT
CDR3 protein: CASSVGTGFSEAFF

V gene: TRBV5-1
J gene: TRBJ1-3
clone size: once
D gene: .
CDR3 DNA: TGCGCCAGCAGCTTGGACGGGTTTCACTCTGGAAACACCATATATTTT
CDR3 protein: CASSLDGFHSGNTIYF

V gene: TRBV7-2
J gene: TRBJ2-7
clone size: .
D gene: TRBD2
CDR3 DNA: TGTGCCAGCAGCCTGAGACTAGCGGGTCCCTACGAGCAGTACTTC
CDR3 protein: CASSLRLAGPYEQYF

V gene: TRBV5-6
J gene: TRBJ1-5
clone size: .
D gene: .
CDR3 DNA: TGTGCCAGCAGCTTGGGGGGGACTTATAGCAATCAGCCCCAGCATTTT
CDR3 protein: CASSLGGTYSNQPQHF

V gene: TRBV6-5
J gene: TRBJ2-7
clone size: .
D gene: .
CDR3 DNA: TGTGCCAGCAGTCCTAGGGTGGGGGCTGGCGAGCAGTACTTC
CDR3 protein: CASSPRVGAGEQYF

V gene: TRBV27
J gene: TRBJ1-6
clone size: .
D gene: .
CDR3 DNA: TGTGCCAGCTCGGGACAATATAATTCACCCCTCCACTTT
CDR3 protein: CASSGQYNSPLHF

V gene: TRBV4-2
J gene: TRBJ1-6
clone size: .
D gene: TRBD1
CDR3 DNA: TGTGCCAGCAGCCAGACCTTCCAGGGGGCACACAATTCACCCCTCCACTTT
CDR3 protein: CASSQTFQGAHNSPLHF

V gene: TRBV15
J gene: TRBJ1-4
clone size: .
D gene: .
CDR3 DNA: TGTGCCACCAGCAGAGACCCGATGATTAATGAAAAACTGTTTTTT
CDR3 protein: CATSRDPMINEKLFF

V gene: TRBV5-1
J gene: TRBJ2-5
clone size: .
D gene: TRBD1
CDR3 DNA: TGCGCCAGCAGCTTGGCAGGGGGCTCGGAGACCCAGTACTTC
CDR3 protein: CASSLAGGSETQYF

V gene: TRBV6-5
J gene: TRBJ2-3
clone size: .
D gene: .
CDR3 DNA: TGTGCCAGCAGCCAGCTCCCCGCTAGCACAGATACGCAGTATTTT
CDR3 protein: CASSQLPASTDTQYF

V gene: TRBV6-5
J gene: TRBJ2-3
clone size: .
D gene: .
CDR3 DNA: TGTGCCAGCACCCCCTCGGGGTGGGCAGATACGCAGTATTTT
CDR3 protein: CASTPSGWADTQYF

V gene: TRBV15
J gene: TRBJ2-7
clone size: .
D gene: TRBD1
CDR3 DNA: TGTGCCACCAGCAGAGTAGGGGGCAGGGTCTACGAGCAGTACTTC
CDR3 protein: CATSRVGGRVYEQYF

V gene: TRBV7-2
J gene: TRBJ2-1
clone size: .
D gene: .
CDR3 DNA: TGTGCCAGCAGCCGAACAAACAATGAGCAGTTCTTC
CDR3 protein: CASSRTNNEQFF

V gene: TRBV9
J gene: TRBJ2-7
clone size: .
D gene: .
CDR3 DNA: TGTGCCAGCAGCGTAGATGTGTGGGGAAACGAGCAGTACTTC
CDR3 protein: CASSVDVWGNEQYF

V gene: TRBV19
J gene: TRBJ2-2
clone size: .
D gene: TRBD1
CDR3 DNA: TGTGCCAGTAGTGCGGGACAGGTGAACACCGGGGAGCTGTTTTTT
CDR3 protein: CASSAGQVNTGELFF

V gene: TRBV5-4
J gene: TRBJ2-5
clone size: .
D gene: TRBD2
CDR3 DNA: TGTGCCAGCAGCTTGGGGACTAGGAAAGAGACCCAGTACTTC
CDR3 protein: CASSLGTRKETQYF

V gene: TRBV7-2
J gene: TRBJ2-2
clone size: .
D gene: .
CDR3 DNA: TGTGCCAGCAGCTTTTACACCGGGGAGCTGTTTTTT
CDR3 protein: CASSFYTGELFF

V gene: TRBV19
J gene: TRBJ2-1
clone size: .
D gene: .
CDR3 DNA: TGTGCCAGTAGTATAGATGCGGACTACAATGAGCAGTTCTTC
CDR3 protein: CASSIDADYNEQFF

V gene: TRBV9
J gene: TRBJ1-1
clone size: few
D gene: .
CDR3 DNA: TGTGCCAGCAGCCTAAGCGGGGCGATGAACACTGAAGCTTTCTTT
CDR3 protein: CASSLSGAMNTEAFF

V gene: TRBV6-6
J gene: TRBJ2-7
clone size: .
D gene: TRBD1
CDR3 DNA: TGTGCCAGCAGCGGACAGGGAGGTCGCTACTACGAGCAGTACTTC
CDR3 protein: CASSGQGGRYYEQYF

V gene: TRBV4-1
J gene: TRBJ2-7
clone size: .
D gene: TRBD2
CDR3 DNA: TGCGCCAGCAGCCAGGATATAGCGGGGGGCTTTGACTACGAGCAGTACTTC
CDR3 protein: CASSQDIAGGFDYEQYF

V gene: TRBV7-7
J gene: TRBJ2-7
clone size: .
D gene: .
CDR3 DNA: TGTGCCAGCAGCTTAGCGGGAGGCTACGAGCAGTACTTC
CDR3 protein: CASSLAGGYEQYF

V gene: TRBV15
J gene: TRBJ1-5
clone size: once
D gene: TRBD1
CDR3 DNA: TGTGCCACCAGCATGGGACAGGGGGTCAATCAGCCCCAGCATTTT
CDR3 protein: CATSMGQGVNQPQHF

V gene: TRBV5-1
J gene: TRBJ2-2
clone size: .
D gene: .
CDR3 DNA: TGCGCCAGCAGCCGGAGGGAGTCGAACACCGGGGAGCTGTTTTTT
CDR3 protein: CASSRRESNTGELFF

V gene: TRBV6-5
J gene: TRBJ2-4
clone size: .
D gene: TRBD1
CDR3 DNA: TGTGCCAGCAGTTCCGGGACAGGGGGGACCAAAAACATTCAGTACTTC
CDR3 protein: CASSSGTGGTKNIQYF

V gene: TRBV4-2
J gene: TRBJ1-6
clone size: .
D gene: TRBD1
CDR3 DNA: TGTGCCAGCAGCCCGCGACAGGGGGTAACCTATAATTCACCCCTCCACTTT
CDR3 protein: CASSPRQGVTYNSPLHF

V gene: TRBV7-9
J gene: TRBJ1-2
clone size: .
D gene: .
CDR3 DNA: TGTGCCAGCAGCTTAGACGGGGGTGGTGGTGGCTACACCTTC
CDR3 protein: CASSLDGGGGGYTF

V gene: TRBV6-6
J gene: TRBJ1-5
clone size: .
D gene: .
CDR3 DNA: TGTGCCAGCAGCCCCGGCTCGAGAAATCAGCCCCAGCATTTT
CDR3 protein: CASSPGSRNQPQHF

V gene: TRBV4-2
J gene: TRBJ2-2
clone size: .
D gene: .
CDR3 DNA: TGTGCCAGCAGCTCAGGCGGGGACGGGGAGCTGTTTTTT
CDR3 protein: CASSSGGDGELFF

V gene: TRBV10-2
J gene: TRBJ1-5
clone size: once
D gene: TRBD1
CDR3 DNA: TGCGCCAGCAAGGACAGGGCCAATCAGCCCCAGCATTTT
CDR3 protein: CASKDRANQPQHF

V gene: TRBV5-4
J gene: TRBJ2-3
clone size: .
D gene: .
CDR3 DNA: TGTGCCAGCAGCGCCCCCTCCGACACAGATACGCAGTATTTT
CDR3 protein: CASSAPSDTDTQYF

V gene: TRBV18
J gene: TRBJ2-7
clone size: .
D gene: .
CDR3 DNA: TGTGCCAGCTCTTACGGTGGTGGGGCCTACGAGCAGTACTTC
CDR3 protein: CASSYGGGAYEQYF

V gene: TRBV27
J gene: TRBJ1-2
clone size: .
D gene: TRBD1
CDR3 DNA: TGTGCCAGCAGTTTACGCGGACAGGGGGCAGATGGCTACACCTTC
CDR3 protein: CASSLRGQGADGYTF

V gene: TRBV21-1
J gene: TRBJ2-7
clone size: .
D gene: .
CDR3 DNA: TGTGCCAGCAGCTGTGACAGGGCGAAGTACGAGCAGTACTTC
CDR3 protein: CASSCDRAKYEQYF

V gene: TRBV30
J gene: TRBJ1-1
clone size: .
D gene: TRBD1
CDR3 DNA: TGTGCCTGGAGTAGGGACAGTCAGACTATGACAAGCTTCTTT
CDR3 protein: CAWSRDSQTMTSFF

V gene: TRBV6-4
J gene: TRBJ2-1
clone size: .
D gene: TRBD1
CDR3 DNA: TGTGCCAGCAGTCCCACGACAGGGGGCAATGAGCAGTTCTTC
CDR3 protein: CASSPTTGGNEQFF

V gene: TRBV5-4
J gene: TRBJ2-5
clone size: .
D gene: TRBD1
CDR3 DNA: TGTGCCAGCAGCTGGACAGGGGTGAACCAAGAGACCCAGTACTTC
CDR3 protein: CASSWTGVNQETQYF

V gene: TRBV29-1
J gene: TRBJ2-2
clone size: .
D gene: .
CDR3 DNA: TGCAGCGTTACAACAGGGACCACCGGGGAGCTGTTTTTT
CDR3 protein: CSVTTGTTGELFF

V gene: TRBV6-5
J gene: TRBJ2-5
clone size: once
D gene: TRBD1
CDR3 DNA: TGTGCCAGCAGTTACAGGGGACAGGGGGAGACCCAGTACTTC
CDR3 protein: CASSYRGQGETQYF

V gene: TRBV14
J gene: TRBJ2-3
clone size: .
D gene: .
CDR3 DNA: TGTGCCAGCAGCCTGGTCTTGGGGGATACGCAGTATTTT
CDR3 protein: CASSLVLGDTQYF

V gene: TRBV6-1
J gene: TRBJ1-6
clone size: .
D gene: .
CDR3 DNA: TGTGCCAGCAGTGAAGGTCCAGGGGCCGGAAATTCACCCCTCCACTTT
CDR3 protein: CASSEGPGAGNSPLHF